Shown below are 2 T cell receptor beta chains from a single sample sequenced in a study of cytomegalovirus exposure and HLA in healthy donors. The PCR made use of 60 Vbeta and 13 Jbeta primers. The repertoire was sequenced with immunoSEQ multiplex PCR; TCRdb's copy has only in-frame clones and lacks some. Among about 150,000 clones listed, roughly 68% were seen once. The source material was PBMCs. These receptor sequences come from a man in his sixties in good health and CMV-seronegative.

This clone was detected once. The chain couples TRBV10-1 to TRBJ2-5, with a tentative D call TRBD1 (5 bases). CDR1 is WNHNN and CDR2 is SYGVQD in the germline V gene (reference sequence). V was trimmed by 2 bases and J by 5 bases, leaving 15 bases between them. CDR3 length: 15 amino acids. For the CDR3, the DNA is TGCGCCAGCAGTGAGAGCGCCAGGGTGGGTGAGACCCAGTACTTC. Translating it yields CASSESARVGETQYF.

The chain couples TRBV7-2 to TRBJ2-1, with a weak D call TRBD1 (6 bases). CDR1 SGHTA and CDR2 FQGNSA come from the germline V gene. V lost 0 bases to trimming and J lost 4 bases, with 19 bases between them. The CDR3 length is 18 residues. The CDR3 nucleotides read TGTGCCAGCAGCTTAGCGCGGGTTCCCCAGGGGAGATACAATGAGCAGTTCTTC. This gives the protein CASSLARVPQGRYNEQFF.